This T cell receptor beta chain is drawn from a study of CD8+CD57+ T cells in acquired aplastic anemia (dated by TCRdb to 2016 to 2019). About the full investigation: DNA extracted from sorted CD4+ and CD8+ cells had a mean of 3.2 ug, with a range of 0.2 to 27.4 ug. For healthy donor samples, the average read count was about 10.8 million for CD4+ cells and around 12 million for CD8+ cells.

The table lists this clonotype with many counts. The antigen it recognizes is unknown. Per-base qualities were not stored, and no clone one base away is much larger. Beyond this particular receptor, the publication reports: Although roughly 29 CD8+ CDR3 sequences were shared by patients and controls, these sequences appeared highly expressed in patients and within the immunodominant clones of patients. No significant difference in CD8+ Simpson's diversity was found between patients and healthy controls (P=0.060).

The study deep-sequenced TCR repertoires of sorted CD4+ and CD8+ blood T cells from severe aplastic anemia patients and healthy subjects. Ficoll-Paque density gradient centrifugation was used to isolate peripheral blood mononuclear cells. Before DNA extraction, CD4+ and CD8+ T cells were sorted by FACS or by magnetic beads. The germline V end is reduced by 9 bases and the J end by 3 bases; junction bases left unmatched: 16. As encoded in the germline V gene (reference sequence), CDR1 is PRHDT while CDR2 is FYEKMQ. Reading from cysteine to phenylalanine, the CDR3 counts 16 amino acids. This entry keeps only the CDR3 DNA: 48 bases, framed from base 1. Genomic DNA served as template for TCR beta VDJ combination and CDR3 sequence profiling. An Illumina HiSeq 2000 was the platform used for TCR repertoire sequencing. Turning to the authors' computational methods: TRBV/TRBJ rearrangement plots, CDR3 size and DJ length profiles, and Simpson's diversity index were used to assess repertoires. The immunodominant clone was defined as the most abundant DNA sequence in deep sequencing data. CDR3 amino acid sequences were screened for sharing across subjects and were compared with published repertoires and the VDJdb database. Clones were called with MiXCR by TCRdb after fastp trimmed the public reads at Q25, and only in-frame beta chains were retained. CDR3 protein sequences are deduplicated, and each keeps its most common genes and DNA. TCRdb, not the original authors, processed these V and J calls. The sample table holds over 200,000 distinct CDR3 sequences, of which 61% were seen once. The ten largest make up approximately 30% of the sample.

Material: sorted CD4+, CD8+, or CD8+CD57+ T cells (not recorded which) from PBMCs. The chain employs TRBV13 and TRBJ1-2, and TRBD1 matches 7 of the central bases. The receptor comes from a human donor in good health. The CDR3 is CASLNTKQGSDYGYTF. The DNA sequence is given as TGTGCCAGTCTAAACACTAAACAGGGGTCGGACTATGGCTACACCTTC.